This TCR beta chain was observed in a study of T-cell memory formation after mild COVID-19 (dated by TCRdb to the early 2020s). For context, the study as a whole: TCR sequence clusters from the two donors were found to be largely donor specific. In a couple of donors, T-cell clones that expanded and contracted after mild COVID-19 were followed by sequencing TCRalpha and TCRbeta repertoires longitudinally. The cohort was made up of two young adult volunteers, one female and one male, who were previously healthy. The investigation overall reported the following: From day 15 to 85, contracting clones showed balanced CD4/CD8 phenotypes, whereas a second wave of clones that expanded from day 15 to 37 leaned towards CD4+. Only a couple of mild cases were covered by the study, and larger cohorts that include severe cases with pre-infection samples were considered necessary. Contracting CD4+ clones were found mainly in CM and EM memory subsets, while CD8+ clones were enriched in EMRA. SARS-CoV-2 specificity was not confirmed for the second-wave clones peaking on day 37. Some responding clones were detected in pre-infection memory, which suggested that pre-existing cross-reactive memory T cells had joined the SARS-CoV-2 response.

The cysteine opens and the phenylalanine closes a CDR3 of 14 amino acids. CDR3 DNA is the only sequence kept; it has 42 bases, read in frame from the first base. V loses 4 bases, J loses 7 bases, and the germline ends lie 16 bases apart. CDR1 SGHTA and CDR2 FQGNSA are derived from the germline V gene. PBMCs were isolated by Ficoll-Paque density gradient centrifugation. This clonotype was seen a few times. Its cognate antigen has yet to be identified. Base qualities are not recorded, but no much larger clone differs from it by a single base. The sequencer listed for this sample is Illumina NovaSeq 6000. cDNA libraries for TCRalpha and TCRbeta were prepared by 5'RACE using constant-segment primers, with sample barcodes and unique molecular identifiers added. RNA was extracted from every sample with Trizol reagent. Library amplification was performed in two PCR steps, and a second sample barcode and Illumina TruSeq adapters were introduced in the second step. Libraries were sequenced on an Illumina NovaSeq with 2 x 150 bp paired-end reads. Per the source publication's procedure: Demultiplexing of reads and collapsing into UMI-guided consensus sequences were performed with migec v1.2.7. Using mixcr v2.1.11, UMI consensuses were aligned to TRA and TRB V and J templates and then assembled into clonotypes. A clonotype was counted as expanded or contracted only when both edgeR and NoisET called the clonotype significant, with the noise models trained on biological replicates. For edgeR calls, a false discovery rate-adjusted p below 0.01 and a log2 fold-change threshold of 1 were applied. As an exploratory analysis of dynamics, PCA with hierarchical clustering was applied to max-normalized trajectories of the 1000 most abundant clonotypes. Separately sequenced CD4+ and CD8+ repertoires were used to assign a CD4 or CD8 phenotype to each responding clone. Using fastp at Q25 and MiXCR, TCRdb reprocessed the public reads and kept productive beta chains. Records with the same CDR3 protein are collapsed into one entry carrying the most frequent genes and DNA. The V and J calls, along with clone size, are taken from TCRdb and not from the paper's own processing. The sample data list about 270,000 distinct CDR3 sequences, and around 15% of these were observed just once. The ten largest account for around 20% of the sample.

This TCR was sampled from a man aged 18 to 29 who had mild COVID-19 (a few samples of this study predate the infection). The sample titles of this study are shuffled in the database, so cell type and time point are left out; the donor was told from shared clones. The specimen was PBMCs or a T cell subset sorted from them (not recorded which). The rearranged segments are TRBV7-2 and TRBJ2-5, with TRBD1 tentatively as D gene (6 bases match). The CDR3 amino acid sequence is: CASSWYRVSGTQYF. The sequence in DNA is TGTGCCAGCAGCTGGTACAGGGTGTCTGGGACCCAGTACTTC.